A selection of T cell receptor beta chains follows, all from one sample in a study of a mutant IDH1 vaccine in newly diagnosed glioma. Measured with immunoSEQ multiplex PCR; TCRdb has only the in-frame clones, and not every one. The table lists about 24,000 clones, 70% to 85% of them singletons. The antigens for these receptors are not known. The sample in question was PBMCs, obtained from a glioma patient whose treatment included an IDH1 peptide vaccine. The receptor set was obtained from a middle-aged man with glioma. The CDR3 runs from the conserved cysteine through the conserved F or W. Each record gives: CDR3 length, V gene, clone size, J gene, D gene, CDR3 DNA, CDR3 protein. The D gene is left open where the match is weak. Rows give clone size only sometimes, using once, few, many, or a class for an expanded clone.

>17|TRBV4-1|-|TRBJ2-3|TRBD2
TGCGCCAGCAGCCATCGCGGAGCGGGAGGGGTCACAGATACGCAGTATTTT
CASSHRGAGGVTDTQYF
>10|TRBV29-1|-|TRBJ1-4|-
TGCAGCGTTGAAGTCGGGAAACTGTTTTTT
CSVEVGKLFF
>19|TRBV7-8|once|TRBJ2-2|TRBD2
TGTGCCAGCAGCTTCAACCCGTGGACTAGCGGGAGTGACACCGGGGAGCTGTTTTTT
CASSFNPWTSGSDTGELFF
>13|TRBV6-5|-|TRBJ1-2|-
TGTGCCAGCAGTTTAGGGGCAGACTATGGCTACACCTTC
CASSLGADYGYTF
>15|TRBV12-5|-|TRBJ1-5|-
TGTGCTAGTGGTTTGGTTGATTCGGGCAATCAGCCCCAGCATTTT
CASGLVDSGNQPQHF
>14|TRBV19|-|TRBJ1-1|-
TGTGCCAGTACCCAAGACCGGGTAAACACTGAAGCTTTCTTT
CASTQDRVNTEAFF
>15|TRBV2|few|TRBJ1-5|-
TGTGCCAGCAGTGATCAGAGTGGTCCTAATCAGCCCCAGCATTTT
CASSDQSGPNQPQHF
>11|TRBV29-1|-|TRBJ2-5|-
TGCAGCGTTGGTGTGGGGGGGACCCAGTACTTC
CSVGVGGTQYF
>16|TRBV27|-|TRBJ2-7|TRBD2
TGTGCCAGCAGTCCTCTATCTAGCGGGAGGGCCTACGAGCAGTACTTC
CASSPLSSGRAYEQYF
>17|TRBV7-9|-|TRBJ2-3|TRBD2
TGTGCCAGCAGCTTGGGAAACGGCGGGAGTGTCACAGATACGCAGTATTTT
CASSLGNGGSVTDTQYF
>15|TRBV18|-|TRBJ1-4|-
TGTGCCAGCTCACCCGGGGCAGGAGGGACTGAAAAACTGTTTTTT
CASSPGAGGTEKLFF
>13|TRBV6-5|-|TRBJ2-5|-
TGTGCCAGCAACCGCCGCCTCGGGGAGACCCAGTACTTC
CASNRRLGETQYF
>14|TRBV5-1|once|TRBJ1-1|-
TGCGCCAGCAGCGACTCGACGGCGGCCACTGAAGCTTTCTTT
CASSDSTAATEAFF
>17|TRBV5-6|-|TRBJ1-2|-
TGTGCCAGCAGCTTACCACAGGCCCCTAAAAACGCCTATGGCTACACCTTC
CASSLPQAPKNAYGYTF
>14|TRBV5-1|-|TRBJ2-7|-
TGCGCCAGCAGCTTGGAAAGCAAACCCTACGAGCAGTACTTC
CASSLESKPYEQYF
>19|TRBV7-6|-|TRBJ2-2|-
TGTGCCAGCAGCTTAGCCCTAAGGGGGGTTTTATCGAACACCGGGGAGCTGTTTTTT
CASSLALRGVLSNTGELFF
>11|TRBV6-6|-|TRBJ2-7|-
TGTGCCAGCAGCTCCGCGGGCGAGCAGTACTTC
CASSSAGEQYF
>14|TRBV9|-|TRBJ1-1|-
TGTGCCAGCAGTTTACGACGGAGGAACACTGAAGCTTTCTTT
CASSLRRRNTEAFF
>14|TRBV13|once|TRBJ2-5|-
TGTGCCAGCAGCAACATAGGTGCCAGAGAGACCCAGTACTTC
CASSNIGARETQYF
>14|TRBV5-1|-|TRBJ1-1|-
TGCGCCAGCAGCTTGCAGGCAGCAAACACTGAAGCTTTCTTT
CASSLQAANTEAFF
>12|TRBV5-4|-|TRBJ1-1|-
TGTGCCAGCAGCTTGTCGGGCACTGAAGCTTTCTTT
CASSLSGTEAFF
>11|TRBV15|-|TRBJ2-7|TRBD2
TGTGCCACCAGCATAGCGGGGGAGCAGTACTTC
CATSIAGEQYF
>13|TRBV6-1|few|TRBJ2-7|TRBD2
TGTGCCAGCAGGGTAGCGGGCTCGAAGGAGCAGTACTTC
CASRVAGSKEQYF
>15|TRBV11-3|-|TRBJ2-5|TRBD2
TGTGCCAGCAGTCTGGGAATAGCGGGCTCGGAGACCCAGTACTTC
CASSLGIAGSETQYF
>12|TRBV25-1|-|TRBJ1-2|-
TGTGCCAGCAGTTCACAGGGTATAGGCTACACCTTC
CASSSQGIGYTF
>12|TRBV5-1|-|TRBJ2-1|-
TGCGCCAGTGCGACAGAGTACAATGAGCAGTTCTTC
CASATEYNEQFF
>13|TRBV10-3|-|TRBJ1-3|-
TGTGCCATCAGTGAGGGCTCTGGAAACACCATATATTTT
CAISEGSGNTIYF
>15|TRBV7-2|few|TRBJ2-1|TRBD2
TGTGCCAGCAGCTTAGTTGGGCGGGAGTCCAATGAGCAGTTCTTC
CASSLVGRESNEQFF
>18|TRBV9|-|TRBJ2-1|TRBD2
TGTGCCAGCAGCGTAGGGGGGACTAGCGTTCAACTCTACAATGAGCAGTTCTTC
CASSVGGTSVQLYNEQFF
>14|TRBV30|-|TRBJ2-2|-
TGTGCCTGGAGTCGACTAGGGATCACCGGGGAGCTGTTTTTT
CAWSRLGITGELFF
>16|TRBV19|-|TRBJ2-4|TRBD1
TGTGCCAGTAGTAGCGGACAGGGGTACGGCAAAAACATTCAGTACTTC
CASSSGQGYGKNIQYF
>18|TRBV7-9|once|TRBJ2-3|-
TGTGCCAGCAGCTTACGGGTTGGAGACAGGTTTTTTGCAGATACGCAGTATTTT
CASSLRVGDRFFADTQYF
>12|TRBV29-1|few|TRBJ1-2|-
TGCAGCGTTACAGAAGCGAACTATGGCTACACCTTC
CSVTEANYGYTF
>15|TRBV6-5|-|TRBJ1-4|TRBD1
TGTGCCAGCAGTCGCGCGACAGGGCGTAATGAAAAACTGTTTTTT
CASSRATGRNEKLFF
>13|TRBV5-1|-|TRBJ2-5|-
TGCGCCAGCAGCTTGGAACTGCAAGAGACCCAGTACTTC
CASSLELQETQYF
>15|TRBV11-3|-|TRBJ2-5|TRBD2
TGTGCCAGCAGCTTAGATGGGATCGGGAGGGAGACCCAGTACTTC
CASSLDGIGRETQYF
>15|TRBV6-1|few|TRBJ2-3|-
TGTGCCAGCAGTGACCAACAGGGTTTCTTCGATACGCAGTATTTT
CASSDQQGFFDTQYF
>15|TRBV6-5|-|TRBJ2-3|TRBD2
TGTGCCAGCGGATCCGGACTAGCGGGGACAGATACGCAGTATTTT
CASGSGLAGTDTQYF
>13|TRBV19|-|TRBJ1-1|TRBD1
TGTGCCAGTAGTACAGGGGGGGCCACTGAAGCTTTCTTT
CASSTGGATEAFF
>16|TRBV5-4|few|TRBJ2-3|-
TGTGCCAGCAGCTTGGCTTCAGTCTGGAAAACAGATACGCAGTATTTT
CASSLASVWKTDTQYF
>15|TRBV6-5|few|TRBJ1-2|-
TGTGCCAGCGGGCCCGGGACCGTGGCCCCCTATGGCTACACCTTC
CASGPGTVAPYGYTF
>15|TRBV25-1|once|TRBJ2-3|-
TGTGCCAGCAGTGATCATAAGGCTGCTGGGGTCGCGCAGTATTTT
CASSDHKAAGVAQYF
>13|TRBV6-4|few|TRBJ1-1|-
TGTGCCAGCAGTGCAGCGGAGAACACTGAAGCTTTCTTT
CASSAAENTEAFF
>17|TRBV5-6|once|TRBJ1-5|TRBD1
TGTGCCAGCAGCTCGATGAGGACAGGGCTGAGCAATCAGCCCCAGCATTTT
CASSSMRTGLSNQPQHF
>13|TRBV2|-|TRBJ2-7|-
TGTGCCAGCAGTGATGTGAGAGAATACGAGCAGTACTTC
CASSDVREYEQYF
>18|TRBV19|-|TRBJ1-2|TRBD1
TGTGCCAGTAGTATGCTCATCAGGACAGGGGGACAAATCCATGGCTACACCTTC
CASSMLIRTGGQIHGYTF
>14|TRBV7-9|few|TRBJ1-2|-
TGTGCCAGCAGCTTATTGGAGATTCACTATGGCTACACCTTC
CASSLLEIHYGYTF
>17|TRBV4-3|-|TRBJ2-3|TRBD2
TGCGCCAGCAGCCTATCGTTAGCGGGAGCCGGCACAGATACGCAGTATTTT
CASSLSLAGAGTDTQYF
>16|TRBV6-1|-|TRBJ2-2|-
TGTGCCAGCAGTGAATCCCCGGGGGCAGACACCGGGGAGCTGTTTTTT
CASSESPGADTGELFF
>14|TRBV5-4|-|TRBJ2-2|-
TGTGCCAGCAGCTTTCAGGGCAAGGACGGGGAGCTGTTTTTT
CASSFQGKDGELFF
>15|TRBV19|-|TRBJ2-1|-
TGTGCCAGTAGTATATTCGGGAGCTCCTACAATGAGCAGTTCTTC
CASSIFGSSYNEQFF
>16|TRBV18|-|TRBJ2-3|TRBD2
TGTGCCAGCTCACCAGGGGGAGGGCTGGTCGCAGATACGCAGTATTTT
CASSPGGGLVADTQYF
>14|TRBV7-6|-|TRBJ1-4|-
TGTGCCAGCAGCAAGACCGGGGATAATGAAAAACTGTTTTTT
CASSKTGDNEKLFF
>16|TRBV7-9|-|TRBJ1-3|-
TGTGCCAGCAGCTTCAGAGAGGGTCGCTCTGGAAACACCATATATTTT
CASSFREGRSGNTIYF
>14|TRBV27|-|TRBJ1-1|-
TGTGCCAGCAGTTGGACCGGGACCAACACTGAAGCTTTCTTT
CASSWTGTNTEAFF
>17|TRBV7-2|-|TRBJ2-6|TRBD1
TGTGCCAGCAGCTTAAGAGGACAGGGATCTGGGGCCAACGTCCTGACTTTC
CASSLRGQGSGANVLTF
>18|TRBV11-3|few|TRBJ2-1|-
TGTGCCAGCAGCTTAGGGACCTGGGAGGAGAAGGGGAACGATGAGCAGTTCTTC
CASSLGTWEEKGNDEQFF